The 32 T cell receptor beta chains listed next were all sequenced from one sample in a study of blood T cell repertoires in COVID-19. Assay used: immunoSEQ multiplex PCR; TCRdb lists only in-frame clones, some missing. The sample contains approximately 150,000 clones, 75% to 90% of which appear only once. Material: peripheral blood. Every receptor here comes from a man aged 18 to 29 with COVID-19, enrolled during active disease.

This clone has a handful of counts. The chain couples TRBV10-2 to TRBJ2-2, with 12 bases that match TRBD2. The CDR3 has 16 amino acids. Germline CDR1 and CDR2: WSHSY and SAAADI. Trimming took 6 bases from V and 1 from J; bases not matched to a gene: 3. The CDR3 is CASSPTSGRNTGELFF. CDR3 bases: TGCGCCAGCAGCCCGACTAGCGGGAGGAACACCGGGGAGCTGTTTTTT.

There are a few counts of this clone. The V gene is TRBV7-8, the J gene TRBJ2-3, with D possibly TRBD1 on 5 matching bases. The CDR3 length is 15 residues. Germline V gives CDR1 SGHVS, CDR2 FQNEAQ. V gave up 3 bases and J gave up 3 bases, with 13 bases separating them. CDR3 protein: CASSFSAGSTDTQYF. In DNA, the CDR3 is TGTGCCAGCAGCTTTAGTGCAGGGTCTACAGATACGCAGTATTTT.

The gene calls are TRBV27 and TRBJ1-1, with D possibly being TRBD1 (6 bases). The length of the CDR3 is 14 residues. Trimming removed 3 bases at V and 5 bases at J, with 13 bases between. Germline V gene data show CDR1 as MNHEY and CDR2 as SMNVEV (reference sequence). The CDR3 DNA sequence: TGTGCCAGCAGTTTTTGGGCAGGGGAGACTGAAGCTTTCTTT. This sequence encodes CASSFWAGETEAFF.

J is TRBJ2-3 and V is TRBV27; 12 bases line up with TRBD2. There are 16 residues in the CDR3. Germline V gene sequence: CDR1 MNHEY, CDR2 SMNVEV (reference sequence). The V and J ends lost 3 bases and 4 bases, in that order; junction bases with no gene match: 5. CDR3 DNA sequence: TGTGCCAGCAGTTTTCAAAGACTAGCGGGAGCAGATACGCAGTATTTT. Amino acids: CASSFQRLAGADTQYF.

This rearrangement joins TRBV15 to TRBJ1-1; D gene unclear. The germline V gene encodes CDR1 LNHNV and CDR2 YYDKDF (reference sequence). The CDR3 runs 16 residues. Trimming removed 0 bases at V and 7 bases at J, with 18 bases between. The CDR3 here is CATSRDPHAPKFEAFF. Written as DNA, the CDR3 is TGTGCCACCAGCAGAGACCCTCATGCACCTAAGTTTGAAGCTTTCTTT.

The rearrangement links TRBV13 to TRBJ2-1; tentatively, D is TRBD2 (6 bases). V lost 2 bases, J lost 4 bases, and 18 bases lay in between. Per the germline V gene, CDR1 is PRHDT and CDR2 is FYEKMQ (reference sequence). The CDR3 has 17 amino acids. CDR3 in amino acids: CASSLYVGRGIYNEQFF. The CDR3, as DNA: TGTGCCAGCAGCTTATATGTGGGACGGGGGATATACAATGAGCAGTTCTTC.

A few counts support this clone. The V call is TRBV3-1 (or the pseudogene TRBV3-2), the J call TRBJ1-6; maybe TRBD1 (5 bases). V shed 1 base and J shed 10 bases, with 17 bases lying between them. CDR3 length equals 16 residues. Germline assignment: CDR1 LGHDT and CDR2 YNNKEL (reference sequence). The CDR3 sequence: CASSQGLGGRRSPLHF. Written as DNA, the CDR3 is TGTGCCAGCAGCCAAGGGCTTGGGGGGAGGCGGTCACCCCTCCACTTT.

This rearrangement joins TRBV11-2 to TRBJ2-7; D is perhaps TRBD2 (8 bases). CDR1 is SGHAT and CDR2 is FQNNGV in the germline V gene. CDR3 length: 16 amino acids. V lost 5 bases to trimming and J lost 3 bases, with 20 bases between them. CDR3 amino acids: CASSRRGRSGIYEQYF. The CDR3 DNA reads as TGTGCCAGCAGCCGTAGGGGGCGTAGCGGGATCTACGAGCAGTACTTC.

The V call is TRBV6-2 or TRBV6-3, the J call TRBJ2-5; 10 bases agree with TRBD2. Germline assignment: CDR1 MNHEY and CDR2 SVGEGT. This CDR3 contains 16 residues. V lost 5 bases and J lost 5; bases outside the gene matches: 11. The CDR3 spells CASSKGVLAGGETQYF. In DNA form, the CDR3 reads TGTGCCAGCAGTAAGGGGGTGTTAGCGGGAGGTGAGACCCAGTACTTC.

This chain joins TRBV7-2 and TRBJ1-1, with D possibly being TRBD1 (5 bases). Trimming left V 5 bases short and J 1 base short, with 11 bases between. Germline V gene lookup returns CDR1 SGHTA and CDR2 FQGNSA. The CDR3 consists of 14 residues. This CDR3 reads CASSLWGENTEAFF. CDR3 in DNA: TGTGCCAGCAGCCTTTGGGGGGAGAACACTGAAGCTTTCTTT.

This chain links TRBV4-3 with TRBJ2-5; 10 bases agree with TRBD1. The ends lost 6 bases at V and 4 bases at J; junction bases unmatched: 8. The germline V gene encodes CDR1 LGHNA and CDR2 YSLEER. This CDR3 contains 15 residues. The CDR3 sequence: CASSFGTGAGETQYF. The CDR3 DNA sequence: TGCGCCAGCAGTTTCGGGACAGGGGCTGGAGAGACCCAGTACTTC.

In this sample, this clone turned up once. This rearrangement joins TRBV15 to TRBJ2-3, with TRBD2 identical over 8 bases. In germline, CDR1 is LNHNV, CDR2 YYDKDF (reference sequence). V was pared by 0 bases and J by 2 bases, with 7 bases of the junction left unmatched. This CDR3 spans 17 amino acids. The CDR3 bases are TGTGCCACCAGCAGAGATGGGCTAGCGGGTCCCACAGATACGCAGTATTTT. The encoded protein is CATSRDGLAGPTDTQYF.

J is TRBJ1-6 and V is TRBV28; 8 bases match TRBD1. The CDR3 is 16 amino acids. V shed 6 bases, J shed 14 bases, and the junction held 18 bases outside the gene matches. Germline V gene lookup returns CDR1 MDHEN and CDR2 SYDVKM. This CDR3 is CASSHSDRAGLGTLHF. DNA for the CDR3: TGTGCCAGCAGCCACTCGGACAGGGCGGGGTTGGGTACCCTCCACTTT.

The chain recombines TRBV30 with TRBJ1-2; D is perhaps TRBD1 (5 bases). V gave up 5 bases and J gave up 3 bases, with 10 bases separating them. Germline V CDR1 and CDR2: GTSNPN, SVGIG (reference sequence). This CDR3 contains 12 residues. The CDR3 reads CAWGRGYYGYTF. DNA for the CDR3: TGTGCCTGGGGTAGGGGATACTATGGCTACACCTTC.

The chain employs TRBV5-1 and TRBJ2-3, with TRBD1 matching 10 bases. The CDR3 is 16 residues long. CDR1 is SGHRS and CDR2 is YFSETQ in the germline V gene. The junction had 5 bases not matched to a gene; V was cut back by 3 bases and J by 1 base. The DNA for the CDR3 is TGCGCCAGCAGCTCGGGACAGGGGTATGGCACAGATACGCAGTATTTT. Protein sequence: CASSSGQGYGTDTQYF.

This clone is a singleton in its sample. This chain connects TRBV18 to TRBJ1-5, with D unresolved. CDR3 length: 14 amino acids. Germline CDR1 KGHSH, CDR2 LQKENI. Trimming stripped 4 bases from V and 1 base from J, with 8 bases between. The CDR3 DNA reads TGTGCCAGCTCACTGGCAGTGAGCAATCAGCCCCAGCATTTT. This gives the protein CASSLAVSNQPQHF.

V gene TRBV28 combines with J gene TRBJ2-2, with a tentative D call TRBD2 (5 bases). Germline-derived CDR1 and CDR2 are MDHEN and SYDVKM. The ends were cut back, 6 bases at V and 0 bases at J, with 20 bases in the middle. This CDR3 contains 18 residues. DNA of the CDR3: TGTGCCAGCAGCCGTCCCCCCCTTAGCGCTCCGAACACCGGGGAGCTGTTTTTT. Translated: CASSRPPLSAPNTGELFF.

The chain couples TRBV9 to TRBJ1-5, with D maybe TRBD1 (5 bases). V was cut by 0 bases and J by 3 bases, with 10 bases left in between. CDR1 and CDR2 from the germline V gene are SGDLS and YYNGEE. The CDR3 is 15 amino acids. CDR3 amino acids: CASSVDWGPNQPQHF. Written as DNA, the CDR3 is TGTGCCAGCAGCGTAGATTGGGGCCCCAATCAGCCCCAGCATTTT.

This chain's CDR3 is CASSSGQVNYGYTF. In nucleotides, the CDR3 is TGTGCCAGCAGCTCGGGACAGGTCAACTATGGCTACACCTTC. The chain is built from TRBV7-2 and TRBJ1-2, with TRBD1 matching over 8 bases. The CDR3 has 14 amino acids. Unmatched junction bases numbered 3, after V lost 4 bases and J lost 2 bases. CDR1 is SGHTA, CDR2 FQGNSA, per germline.

This clone was observed a single time. This chain joins TRBV4-3 and TRBJ1-4; possibly TRBD1 for D (6 bases). V was cut by 2 bases and J by 0 bases, with 16 bases left in between. The length of the CDR3 is 18 residues. Per germline, CDR1 LGHNA and CDR2 YSLEER. CDR3 in DNA: TGCGCCAGCAGCCAATACCTAGGGGGACGTGCAACTAATGAAAAACTGTTTTTT. Protein sequence: CASSQYLGGRATNEKLFF.

The chain joins TRBV7-2 to TRBJ2-2, with D possibly being TRBD2 (7 bases). Trimming shortened V by 1 base and J by 6 bases, and 9 bases separated the two germline ends. Germline assignment: CDR1 SGHTA and CDR2 FQGNSA. The CDR3 is 14 amino acids. The CDR3 DNA follows: TGTGCCAGCAGCTTAGAGGGGGGGTCCGGGGAGCTGTTTTTT. Its translation is CASSLEGGSGELFF.

This chain connects TRBV9 to TRBJ2-3; 11 bases line up with TRBD1. CDR3 length equals 20 residues. From germline, CDR1 is SGDLS and CDR2 YYNGEE. V lost 2 bases, J lost 3 bases, and 17 bases stayed unmatched. Written as DNA, the CDR3 is TGTGCCAGCAGCGTGATGGGTACAGGACAGGGGGCAGAAGCGACAGATACGCAGTATTTT. This encodes CASSVMGTGQGAEATDTQYF.

V and J are TRBV7-2 and TRBJ2-1; weak D call: TRBD2 (5 bases). The CDR3 has 15 residues. V gave up 6 bases and J gave up 6 bases, with 18 bases separating them. The germline V gene encodes CDR1 SGHTA and CDR2 FQGNSA. The CDR3, as DNA: TGTGCCAGCAGGTACGACTATAGCGATACCAATGAGCAGTTCTTC. Protein product: CASRYDYSDTNEQFF.

The rearrangement links TRBV28 to TRBJ1-1, with D possibly matching TRBD1 (6 bases). The germline V gene has CDR1 MDHEN and CDR2 SYDVKM. The CDR3 is 14 residues long. Trimming removed 4 bases at V and 0 bases at J, with 9 bases between. The CDR3 loop is CASSSRTVNTEAFF. CDR3 coding DNA: TGTGCCAGCAGTTCCAGGACAGTGAACACTGAAGCTTTCTTT.

The V call is TRBV6-1, the J call TRBJ2-7; unclear D gene. The V and J ends lost 0 bases and 0 bases respectively, with 9 bases between them. Germline assignment: CDR1 MNHNS and CDR2 SASEGT. The CDR3 has 15 amino acids. CDR3 sequence: CASSEAPGSSYEQYF. The CDR3, as DNA: TGTGCCAGCAGTGAAGCGCCCGGTAGCTCCTACGAGCAGTACTTC.

This clone appeared a few times. V is TRBV28 and J is TRBJ1-2, with D possibly TRBD1 on 6 matching bases. CDR3 size: 11 residues. CDR1 and CDR2 from the germline V gene are MDHEN and SYDVKM. Here the CDR3 DNA reads TGTGGTTTGAGGGGGAACTATGGCTACACCTTC. Translating it yields CGLRGNYGYTF.

The chain couples TRBV19 to TRBJ2-5; 7 nucleotides align to TRBD2. The CDR3 length is 17 residues. Germline V gene sequence: CDR1 LNHDA, CDR2 SQIVND (reference sequence). Trimming at V came to 1 base and at J to 0 bases, leaving 8 bases not matched to a gene. The CDR3 spells CASSIARGGRNQETQYF. The CDR3 DNA is TGTGCCAGTAGTATAGCAAGGGGCGGGAGAAACCAAGAGACCCAGTACTTC.

This chain joins TRBV18 and TRBJ1-3; 7 bases line up with TRBD1. The CDR3 has 14 amino acids. CDR1 is KGHSH, CDR2 LQKENI, per germline. Trimming removed 4 bases from V and 4 bases from J; junction bases left unmatched: 4. The chain's CDR3 is CASSLQGNGNTIYF. The CDR3 region has the DNA TGTGCCAGCTCACTACAGGGGAACGGAAACACCATATATTTT.

V and J are TRBV27 and TRBJ2-3; tentative D call: TRBD1 (6 bases). Per the germline V gene, CDR1 is MNHEY and CDR2 is SMNVEV (reference sequence). Trimming removed 6 bases from V and 2 bases from J, with 18 bases in between. This CDR3 region has 16 residues. The CDR3 reads CASSPGPGQSTDTQYF. CDR3 nucleotide sequence: TGTGCCAGCAGCCCAGGTCCCGGACAGTCCACAGATACGCAGTATTTT.

The chain combines TRBV18 with TRBJ2-5, with D tentatively TRBD2 (6 bases). V was clipped by 3 bases and J by 4 bases, with 9 bases between them. The germline V gene has CDR1 KGHSH and CDR2 LQKENI. This CDR3 is 13 amino acids long. CDR3 amino acids: CASSPTGRETQYF. In DNA, the CDR3 is TGTGCCAGCTCACCCACCGGGAGAGAGACCCAGTACTTC.

This chain joins TRBV4-2 and TRBJ2-5; 7 bases match TRBD2. The length of the CDR3 is 14 residues. CDR1 LGHNA and CDR2 YNFKEQ come from the germline V gene. The V segment lost 8 bases and the J segment 5 bases; nucleotides outside the gene matches: 11. CDR3 DNA sequence: TGTGCCAGCGGACGGGGAGGGCCGGAGGAGACCCAGTACTTC. Protein sequence: CASGRGGPEETQYF.

This chain links TRBV24-1 with TRBJ2-2; TRBD1 matches at 7 bases. The germline CDR1 and CDR2 sequences are KGHDR and SFDVKD. CDR3 length equals 16 residues. The trim removed 3 bases at V and 4 bases at J, leaving 7 bases unmatched. CDR3 nucleotides: TGTGCCACCAGTGATCCCGACAGGGCCGGCACCGGGGAGCTGTTTTTT. This codes for CATSDPDRAGTGELFF.